The 24 T cell receptor beta chains in this list originate from one sample, sequenced in a study of CD8 T cells in Susac syndrome. An amount of RNA that ranged from 0.5 to 1 ug was reverse transcribed with random hexamers. TCRdb re-called the immunoSEQ multiplex PCR reads with MiXCR, one entry per CDR3 protein. The sample includes some 160,000 distinct CDR3 sequences, nearly 97% of them seen just once. The sequencing input was CD4+ T cells from PBMCs. The source is a human donor with Susac syndrome.

The chain employs TRBV5-1 and TRBJ2-1; tentative D call: TRBD1 (5 bases). The germline V gene encodes CDR1 SGHRS and CDR2 YFSETQ. V was shortened by 3 bases and J by 2 bases, with 9 bases between the two germline ends. The CDR3 spans 14 residues. The CDR3 region has the DNA TGCGCCAGCAGCTGGGGCTCCCCCTACAATGAGCAGTTCTTC. Translating it yields CASSWGSPYNEQFF.

This clonotype was counted a single time. CDR3 region: CASSPTFTSGRNYNEQFF. The CDR3 nucleotides read TGTGCCAGCAGCCCAACGTTCACTAGCGGGAGGAACTACAATGAGCAGTTCTTC. The chain couples TRBV3-1 to TRBJ2-1; TRBD2 matches 12 bases. With V trimmed by 4 bases and J by 3 bases, 10 bases remained unmatched. CDR1 and CDR2 (germline): LGHDT, YNNKEL (reference sequence). CDR3 length: 18 amino acids.

J is TRBJ2-5 and V is TRBV28; TRBD2 might be the D (6 bases). CDR3 length: 14 residues. Germline assignment: CDR1 MDHEN and CDR2 SYDVKM. Trimming stripped 1 base from V and 7 bases from J, with 13 bases between. As DNA, the CDR3 is TGTGCCAGCAGTTTATCTCCGGGAGAGGCGACCCAGTACTTC. Its protein product is CASSLSPGEATQYF. The full variable domain, with the rest looked up from reference TRBV28 and TRBJ2-5, is DVKVTQSSRYLVKRTGEKVFLECVQDMDHENMFWYRQDPGLGLRLIYFSYDVKMKEKGDIPEGYSVSREKKERFSLILESASTNQTSMYLCASSLSPGEATQYFGPGTRLLVL.

V is TRBV7-2 and J is TRBJ1-2; no definite D call. This CDR3 has 12 amino acids. The V end was cut by 2 bases, the J end by 0 bases, with 1 base between. Germline V gene sequence: CDR1 SGHTA, CDR2 FQGNSA. Written as DNA, the CDR3 is TGTGCCAGCAGCTTATCTAACTATGGCTACACCTTC. It specifies CASSLSNYGYTF. The complete variable domain, with remaining parts taken from reference TRBV7-2 and TRBJ1-2, reads GAGVSQSPSNKVTEKGKDVELRCDPISGHTALYWYRQSLGQGLEFLIYFQGNSAPDKSGLPSDRFSAERTGGSVSTLTIQRTQQEDSAVYLCASSLSNYGYTFGSGTRLTVV.

The V and J genes are TRBV9 and TRBJ2-7, with D possibly being TRBD1 (7 bases). V was trimmed by 4 bases and J by 5 bases, leaving 13 bases between them. The length of the CDR3 is 13 residues. CDR1 is SGDLS and CDR2 is YYNGEE in the germline V gene. CDR3 nucleotides: TGTGCCAGCAGCCCCCAGGGGGGTGACGAGCAGTACTTC. Its protein product is CASSPQGGDEQYF.

The chain recombines TRBV29-1 with TRBJ2-7; TRBD2 might be the D (5 bases). This CDR3 comprises 11 residues. Deletions cut 4 bases from V and 7 bases from J, with 11 bases between. Germline lookup yields CDR1 SQVTM and CDR2 ANQGSEA. The CDR3 DNA sequence: TGCAGCGTTGGAGTGGGAGTGGAGCAGTACTTC. Translation: CSVGVGVEQYF.

This clonotype was seen a few times. CDR3 residues: CSVGQSQETQYF. Written as DNA, the CDR3 is TGCAGCGTTGGCCAAAGCCAAGAGACCCAGTACTTC. The rearrangement uses TRBV29-1 and TRBJ2-5; no reliable D call. From germline, CDR1 is SQVTM and CDR2 ANQGSEA. The CDR3 has 12 residues. V was clipped by 4 bases and J by 1 base, with 7 bases between them.

The chain carries TRBV28 and TRBJ2-2, with TRBD2 matching over 10 bases. The CDR3 is 16 residues long. CDR1 and CDR2 from the germline V gene are MDHEN and SYDVKM. V lost 4 bases, J lost 4 bases, and 6 bases stayed unmatched. CDR3 nucleotides: TGTGCCAGCAGTTCGTTGCTAGCGGGAGCCACCGGGGAGCTGTTTTTT. It yields the protein CASSSLLAGATGELFF.

V and J are TRBV28 and TRBJ2-5; TRBD1 or TRBD2 may be the D gene (7 bases each). The CDR3 has 17 amino acids. In germline, CDR1 is MDHEN, CDR2 SYDVKM. Trimming pared 6 bases from V and 1 base from J, leaving 21 bases between. CDR3 in amino acids: CASSPYLERDSQETQYF. The CDR3 region has the DNA TGTGCCAGCAGCCCCTATCTCGAGCGGGACAGCCAAGAGACCCAGTACTTC.

V gene TRBV6-6 combines with J gene TRBJ2-2; maybe TRBD1 (8 bases). This CDR3 is built from 13 residues. The V and J ends lost 11 bases and 6 bases respectively, with 16 bases between them. The germline V gene has CDR1 MNHNY and CDR2 SVGAGI (reference sequence). Here the CDR3 reads CAGTTGGAGELFF. In nucleotides, the CDR3 is TGTGCCGGAACTACAGGGGGGGCCGGGGAGCTGTTTTTT.

V is TRBV4-2 and J is TRBJ2-5; tentatively, D is TRBD2 (5 bases). The germline V gene encodes CDR1 LGHNA and CDR2 YNFKEQ. Trimming removed 2 bases from V and 5 bases from J, with 18 bases in between. This CDR3 is 16 amino acids long. As DNA, the CDR3 is TGTGCCAGCAGCCAATCCGCCCGAGGGAACGGGGAGACCCAGTACTTC. It is translated as CASSQSARGNGETQYF.

This chain connects TRBV7-9 to TRBJ2-2; 8 nucleotides line up with TRBD2. Germline V gives CDR1 SEHNR, CDR2 FQNEAQ (reference sequence). With V trimmed by 5 bases and J by 7 bases, 21 bases remained unmatched. The CDR3 runs to 19 residues. The CDR3 region has the DNA TGTGCCAGCAGCCCCCGGACCCTACGGGAGGGCCGAGTTCACGGGGAGCTGTTTTTT. Translated: CASSPRTLREGRVHGELFF.

J is TRBJ2-5 and V is TRBV10-3, with D unresolved. The CDR3 contains 15 residues. Germline CDR1 is ENHRY and CDR2 is SYGVKD. Trimming cost V 4 bases and J 5 bases, with 17 bases left between them. The CDR3 DNA reads as TGTGCCATCAGTGGGGGTAGTGGTGTCGGGGAGACCCAGTACTTC. It yields the protein CAISGGSGVGETQYF.

The chain is built from TRBV4-1 and TRBJ2-1; maybe TRBD1 (6 bases). This CDR3 contains 13 residues. CDR1 and CDR2 (germline): MGHRA, YSYEKL. The germline V and J ends were trimmed by 3 bases and 10 bases, with 13 bases remaining between them. CDR3 nucleotide sequence: TGCGCCAGCAGCCACGGGACATTAGAAGAGCAGTTCTTC. Amino acid sequence: CASSHGTLEEQFF.

The CDR3 spells CASGVDGSSYNEQFF. As DNA, the CDR3 is TGTGCCAGCGGGGTCGACGGGAGCTCCTACAATGAGCAGTTCTTC. V usage is TRBV7-9 and J usage is TRBJ2-1, with D possibly matching TRBD2 (6 bases). The CDR3 covers 15 residues. CDR1 is SEHNR, CDR2 FQNEAQ, per germline (reference sequence). V gave up 8 bases and J gave up 0 bases, with 14 bases separating them.

The chain employs TRBV5-4 and TRBJ2-4, with a tentative D call TRBD2 (6 bases). The CDR3 runs to 14 residues. With 7 bases removed from V and 2 bases from J, the gap between germline ends came to 13 bases. Looked up from germline, CDR1 is SGHNT and CDR2 is YYREEE (reference sequence). CDR3 nucleotides: TGTGCCAGCTCCGGCGGGGCGTCCAAAAACATTCAGTACTTC. It yields the protein CASSGGASKNIQYF.

The V and J genes are TRBV7-2 and TRBJ1-2; 7 bases are a match to TRBD1. The V and J ends lost 5 bases and 5 bases, in that order; junction bases with no gene match: 8. Germline V lookup: CDR1 SGHTA, CDR2 FQGNSA. The CDR3 has 14 residues. CDR3: CASSPGTAVYGYTF. As DNA, the CDR3 is TGTGCCAGCAGCCCAGGGACAGCGGTTTATGGCTACACCTTC.

The chain couples TRBV29-1 to TRBJ2-7; no reliable D call. The germline V gene has CDR1 SQVTM and CDR2 ANQGSEA. Trimming took off 6 bases at V and 4 bases at J, with 16 bases between the two ends. The CDR3 spans 13 residues. The CDR3 is CSVTGSPSYEQYF. CDR3 in DNA: TGCAGCGTGACCGGGTCCCCCTCTTACGAGCAGTACTTC.

The chain recombines TRBV6-2 or TRBV6-3 with TRBJ2-5; D possibly corresponds to TRBD1 (5 bases). V gave up 8 bases and J gave up 4 bases, with 17 bases separating them. The CDR3 loop spans 14 amino acids. Germline-derived CDR1 and CDR2 are MNHEY and SVGEGT. CDR3: CASQRQTLRETQYF. CDR3 nucleotides: TGTGCCAGCCAAAGACAGACCCTCCGAGAGACCCAGTACTTC.

This CDR3 reads CASLRQIRDGYTF. CDR3 DNA sequence: TGTGCCAGCTTAAGGCAGATTAGAGATGGCTACACCTTC. The chain couples TRBV6-1 to TRBJ1-2, with unresolved D. Trimming removed 8 bases from V and 6 bases from J, with 16 bases in between. The CDR3 totals 13 residues. Germline V gene sequence: CDR1 MNHNS, CDR2 SASEGT.

V is TRBV12-3 or TRBV12-4 and J is TRBJ2-2; 11 positions agree with TRBD2. V was pared by 7 bases and J by 3 bases, with 13 bases of the junction left unmatched. This CDR3 contains 18 residues. CDR3 region: CASTTSGTSGLHTGELFF. The DNA of the CDR3 is TGTGCCAGCACCACCTCCGGGACTAGCGGATTACACACCGGGGAGCTGTTTTTT.

The J gene is TRBJ1-5, the V gene TRBV3-1; D remains ambiguous. V lost 8 bases, J lost 7 bases, and 15 bases lay in between. This CDR3 has 13 residues. The germline V gene has CDR1 LGHDT and CDR2 YNNKEL (reference sequence). The CDR3 DNA follows: TGTGCCAGCGGCCCGGTGGGGTCCCAGCCCCAGCATTTT. Amino acid sequence: CASGPVGSQPQHF.

This rearrangement joins TRBV29-1 to TRBJ2-4; 10 nucleotides line up with TRBD2. CDR3 size: 15 residues. Germline loops: CDR1 SQVTM, CDR2 ANQGSEA. V dropped 3 bases and J dropped 1; count of bases not matched to a gene: 3. The CDR3 DNA is TGCAGCGTTGAGAGCGGGGGGGTGGCCAAAAACATTCAGTACTTC. This gives the protein CSVESGGVAKNIQYF.

The chain uses TRBV29-1 and TRBJ1-5; D possibly corresponds to TRBD1 (5 bases). This CDR3 comprises 14 residues. The germline V gene has CDR1 SQVTM and CDR2 ANQGSEA. The V end lost 4 bases, the J end lost 3 bases, and 13 bases lay between the germline ends. CDR3 coding DNA: TGCAGCGTTGGGGGTGGACAATTCAATCAGCCCCAGCATTTT. Amino acids: CSVGGGQFNQPQHF.